Listed below are T cell receptor beta chains from one sample, sequenced in a study of radiotherapy plus CTLA-4 blockade in lung cancer. Clones were read by immunoSEQ multiplex PCR, and TCRdb kept only the in-frame ones, dropping some. Here the sample spans roughly 100,000 clones, about 84% being singletons. The material was peripheral blood, obtained from a patient treated with radiotherapy plus ipilimumab. The receptors shown here come from a human donor with non-small cell lung cancer that progressed on radiotherapy plus ipilimumab. Some clones in this sample may be carry-over from other donors' samples. Each CDR3 is given without its conserved first and last residue. Not every row has a clone size; where given, it reads once, few, many or a size class.

V | size | CDR3
TRBV6-1 | NA | ASSENARTLGY
TRBV7-6 | NA | ASSSRSLGNTIY
TRBV6-5 | NA | ASSYKYSNQPQH
TRBV2 | NA | ASSETVTEAF
TRBV4-2 | NA | ASSQDRGTTTTGELF
TRBV7-9 | NA | ASSWGTTGNTEAF
TRBV14 | NA | ASSQLSPRTGELF
TRBV9 | NA | ASGAFGNTIY
TRBV7-9 | NA | ASSFGDQPQH
TRBV19 | few | ASSARLTGVAGELF
TRBV2 | NA | ATTGNTYEQY
TRBV30 | NA | AWNSQGQETQY
TRBV2 | NA | ASRPGGFNEQF
TRBV10-3 | NA | AIQEVLLWAEAF
TRBV9 | NA | ASSVGTARNEQY
TRBV5-1 | once | ASSLRDRGLLGYT
TRBV4-2 | NA | ASSQEPIRDYGYT
TRBV18 | NA | ASSPLGRPNEQY
TRBV7-9 | NA | ASSLEGYGYT
TRBV7-2 | NA | ASSFGLSTDTQY
TRBV28 | NA | ASSLLSRAGSYGYT
TRBV7-3 | NA | ASSLTLRQGDTQY
TRBV5-1 | NA | ASSYSYNEQF
TRBV6-5 | NA | ASSPASGWGYT
TRBV19 | NA | ASSRNEKLF
TRBV6-4 | NA | ASSPSGTRDTGELF
TRBV6-1 | NA | ASIVGPLYGYT